These 5 T cell receptor beta chains share one sample of origin, sequenced in a study of T cell responses to AZD1222 COVID-19 vaccine. Sequencing used immunoSEQ multiplex PCR; TCRdb keeps in-frame clones, though not all of them. This sample has approximately 120,000 clones, with nearly 90% found just once. The sample was peripheral blood, taken 28 days after the second AZD1222 dose. These receptors all come from an adult who received the AZD1222 COVID-19 vaccine.

This chain uses TRBV19 with TRBJ2-1; D is uncertain. V dropped 0 bases and J dropped 6 bases, with 3 bases sitting between them. Germline V gives CDR1 LNHDA, CDR2 SQIVND (reference sequence). The CDR3 loop spans 12 amino acids. CDR3 nucleotides: TGTGCCAGTAGTATAGATGGCAATGAGCAGTTCTTC. Encoded protein: CASSIDGNEQFF.

The CDR3 here is CASSGASFAGELFF. CDR3 DNA sequence: TGTGCCAGCAGCGGCGCCTCGTTTGCCGGGGAGCTGTTTTTT. The V gene is TRBV11-2, the J gene TRBJ2-2; D gene uncertain. The V gene lost 5 bases and the J gene lost 6 bases, with 13 bases spanning the gap. This CDR3 contains 14 residues. Germline CDR1 SGHAT, CDR2 FQNNGV.

The sample holds one count of this clone. V and J are TRBV5-1 and TRBJ1-3; D call uncertain. Trimming took off 4 bases at V and 4 bases at J, with 18 bases between the two ends. The germline V gene encodes CDR1 SGHRS and CDR2 YFSETQ. The CDR3 is 16 residues long. The CDR3 loop is CASSLTALSTGNTIYF. The CDR3 bases are TGCGCCAGCAGCCTTACGGCCTTATCGACGGGAAACACCATATATTTT. The full variable domain, its missing parts supplied by reference TRBV5-1 and TRBJ1-3, is KAGVTQTPRYLIKTRGQQVTLSCSPISGHRSVSWYQQTPGQGLQFLFEYFSETQRNKGNFPGRFSGRQFSNSRSEMNVSTLELGDSALYLCASSLTALSTGNTIYFGEGSWLTVV.

In this sample, this clone turned up once. The sample contains more than one DNA sequence encoding this CDR3. The rearrangement joins TRBV6-5 to TRBJ2-7; possibly TRBD1 or TRBD2 for D (5 bases each). The CDR3 loop spans 14 amino acids. Germline CDR1 MNHEY, CDR2 SVGAGI. Trimming pared 2 bases from V and 2 bases from J, leaving 10 bases between. CDR3 protein: CASSYRDGAYEQYF. The CDR3 coding sequence is TGTGCCAGCAGTTACCGGGACGGAGCCTACGAGCAGTACTTC.

This clone has just one count. This sequence joins TRBV7-2 and TRBJ1-1; D is uncertain. This CDR3 comprises 14 residues. V lost 4 bases, J lost 3 bases, and 12 bases lay in between. Germline CDR1 reads SGHTA; CDR2 reads FQGNSA. CDR3 residues: CASSSSPGDTEAFF. In DNA form, the CDR3 reads TGTGCCAGCAGCTCATCCCCTGGGGACACTGAAGCTTTCTTT.